The source of this T cell receptor (beta chain) is a study of response to subunit inactivated influenza vaccine. Concerning this clonotype itself: What it binds is not known.

From the RT-PCR reads, TCRdb called clonotypes with MiXCR, one entry per CDR3 protein. The sample shows approximately 700,000 distinct CDR3 sequences, approximately 15% of them seen only once. Study-wide points: Few new T cells, the authors suggested, are recruited by each seasonal influenza vaccination.

This material consisted of PBMCs from blood, taken 14 to 15 days before vaccination. The receptor comes from a man aged 45-65 years who received an inactivated influenza vaccine.

The CDR3 loop reads CASSARGSGAYEQYF. The CDR3 DNA sequence: TGCGCCAGCAGCGCACGGGGCTCGGGGGCCTACGAGCAGTACTTC. The chain is built from TRBV4-1 and TRBJ2-7, with D possibly being TRBD2 (6 bases). Germline lookup yields CDR1 MGHRA and CDR2 YSYEKL. The ends were cut back, 5 bases at V and 2 bases at J, with 16 bases in the middle. CDR3 length: 15 amino acids.